This T cell receptor (beta chain) was observed in a study of sequential checkpoint blockade in melanoma. Study-wide findings and caveats: PD-L1 staining and CD8+ counts, not mutational load, tracked tumor T-cell clonality.

V shed 3 bases and J shed 7 bases, with 7 bases lying between them. The CDR3 runs to 12 residues. Germline V gene data show CDR1 as LNHDA and CDR2 as SQIVND (reference sequence). Treatment specified: randomized to nivolumab then ipilimumab (arm A) or the reverse (arm B). Assay used: immunoSEQ multiplex PCR; TCRdb lists only in-frame clones, some missing. The table shows some 10,000 clones, with 25% to 30% occurring only once. The table lists this clone with a few counts. Antigen unknown. J is TRBJ2-1 and V is TRBV19; D not resolved. The sequence came from a human donor with melanoma. This specimen was tumor tissue (inferred from file names), taken from a patient given nivolumab and ipilimumab in sequence. CDR3 nucleotide sequence: TGTGCCAGTAGTATGGCCTGGAATGAGCAGTTCTTC. Encoded protein: CASSMAWNEQFF.